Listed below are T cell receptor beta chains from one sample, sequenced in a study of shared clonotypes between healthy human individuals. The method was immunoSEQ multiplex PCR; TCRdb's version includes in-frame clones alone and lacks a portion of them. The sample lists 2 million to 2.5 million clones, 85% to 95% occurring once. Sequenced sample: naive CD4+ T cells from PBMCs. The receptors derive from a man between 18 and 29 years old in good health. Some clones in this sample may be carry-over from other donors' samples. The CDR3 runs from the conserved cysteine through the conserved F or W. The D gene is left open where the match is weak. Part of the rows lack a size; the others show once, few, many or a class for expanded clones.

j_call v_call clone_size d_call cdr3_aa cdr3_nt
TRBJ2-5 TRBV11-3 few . CASSLGLQETQYF TGTGCCAGCAGCTTAGGACTCCAAGAGACCCAGTACTTC
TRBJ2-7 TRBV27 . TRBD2 CASSSPGGAKRGGKQYF TGTGCCAGCAGTTCCCCCGGCGGAGCTAAGCGGGGGGGTAAGCAGTACTTC
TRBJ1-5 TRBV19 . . CASSISGVGGNQPQHF TGTGCCAGTAGTATATCAGGGGTGGGGGGCAATCAGCCCCAGCATTTT
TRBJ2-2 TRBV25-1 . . CASSELGGSTGELFF TGTGCCAGCAGTGAATTAGGCGGAAGCACCGGGGAGCTGTTTTTT
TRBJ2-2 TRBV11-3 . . CASSFGDGAGELFF TGTGCCAGCAGCTTTGGGGACGGCGCCGGGGAGCTGTTTTTT
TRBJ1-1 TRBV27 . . CASTRAGMIGTEAFF TGTGCCAGCACGAGGGCAGGGATGATAGGCACTGAAGCTTTCTTT
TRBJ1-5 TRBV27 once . CASSLSRTAENQPQHF TGTGCCAGCAGTTTATCGCGGACAGCAGAAAATCAGCCCCAGCATTTT
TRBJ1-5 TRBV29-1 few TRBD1 CSARTGDNQPQHF TGCAGCGCGAGGACAGGGGATAATCAGCCCCAGCATTTT
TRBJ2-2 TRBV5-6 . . CASSLTLGPGELFF TGTGCCAGCAGCCTGACTTTGGGGCCCGGGGAGCTGTTTTTT
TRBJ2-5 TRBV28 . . CASSRVGPEETQYF TGTGCCAGCTCCCGGGTGGGACCTGAAGAGACCCAGTACTTC
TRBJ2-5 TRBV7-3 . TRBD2 CASSPGGTQETQYF TGTGCCAGCAGCCCGGGAGGGACCCAAGAGACCCAGTACTTC
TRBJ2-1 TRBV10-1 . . CGIGGTRAICNEQFF TGCGGGATAGGCGGGACCCGTGCAATATGCAATGAGCAGTTCTTC
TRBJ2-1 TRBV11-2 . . CASSASFVAQFF TGTGCCAGCAGCGCCTCCTTTGTGGCGCAGTTCTTC
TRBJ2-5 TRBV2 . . CASAGQETQYF TGTGCCAGCGCGGGGCAAGAGACCCAGTACTTC
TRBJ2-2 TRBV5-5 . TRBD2 CASSLLAGDTGELFF TGTGCCAGCAGCTTGTTAGCGGGAGACACCGGGGAGCTGTTTTTT
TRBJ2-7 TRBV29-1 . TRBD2 CSVLAGGSYEQYF TGCAGCGTTTTGGCGGGAGGCTCCTACGAGCAGTACTTC
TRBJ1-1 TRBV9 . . CASSHRGGNTEAFF TGTGCCAGCAGCCATAGGGGTGGGAACACTGAAGCTTTCTTT
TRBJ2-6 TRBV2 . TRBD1 CASRSGTGRSGANVLTF TGTGCCAGCAGATCCGGGACAGGTCGCTCTGGGGCCAACGTCCTGACTTTC
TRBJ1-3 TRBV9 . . CASSVNDSPSGNTIYF TGTGCCAGCAGCGTCAACGACAGTCCCTCTGGAAACACCATATATTTT
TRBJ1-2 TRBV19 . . CASRFGQRLGYGYTF TGTGCCAGTCGATTCGGGCAGAGGCTTGGCTATGGCTACACCTTC
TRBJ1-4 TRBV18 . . CASSPGGTTLNEKLFF TGTGCCAGCTCACCGGGGGGCACTACTTTGAATGAAAAACTGTTTTTT
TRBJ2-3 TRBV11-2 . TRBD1 CASSQIRDRDPDTQYF TGTGCCAGCAGCCAGATCCGGGACAGGGATCCAGATACGCAGTATTTT
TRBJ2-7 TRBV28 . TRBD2 CASSSPLPRLATGQYF TGTGCCAGCAGTTCCCCCCTCCCTCGACTAGCGACGGGGCAGTACTTC